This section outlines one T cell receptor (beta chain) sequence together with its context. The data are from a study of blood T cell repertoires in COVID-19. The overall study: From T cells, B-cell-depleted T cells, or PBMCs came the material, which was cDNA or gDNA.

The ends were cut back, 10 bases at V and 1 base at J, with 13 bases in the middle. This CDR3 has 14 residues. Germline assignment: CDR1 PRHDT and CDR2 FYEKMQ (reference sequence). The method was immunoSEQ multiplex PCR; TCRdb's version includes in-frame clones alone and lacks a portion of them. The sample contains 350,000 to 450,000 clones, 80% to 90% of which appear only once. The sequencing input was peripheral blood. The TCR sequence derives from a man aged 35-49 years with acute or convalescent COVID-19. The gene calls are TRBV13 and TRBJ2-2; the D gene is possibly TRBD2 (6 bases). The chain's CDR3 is CATIPGLNTGELFF. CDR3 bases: TGTGCCACCATACCGGGACTGAACACCGGGGAGCTGTTTTTT.